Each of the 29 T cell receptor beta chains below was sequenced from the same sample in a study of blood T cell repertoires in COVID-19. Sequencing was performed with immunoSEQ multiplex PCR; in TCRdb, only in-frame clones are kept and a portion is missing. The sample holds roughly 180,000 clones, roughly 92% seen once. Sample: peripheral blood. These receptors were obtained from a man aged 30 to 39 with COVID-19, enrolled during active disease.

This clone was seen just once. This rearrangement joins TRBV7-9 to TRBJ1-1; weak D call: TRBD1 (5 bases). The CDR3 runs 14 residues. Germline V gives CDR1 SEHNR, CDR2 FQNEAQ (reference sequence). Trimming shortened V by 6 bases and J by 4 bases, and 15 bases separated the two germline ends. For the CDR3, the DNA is TGTGCCAGCAGTACTGGGGAAGGGGCCACTGAAGCTTTCTTT. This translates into CASSTGEGATEAFF.

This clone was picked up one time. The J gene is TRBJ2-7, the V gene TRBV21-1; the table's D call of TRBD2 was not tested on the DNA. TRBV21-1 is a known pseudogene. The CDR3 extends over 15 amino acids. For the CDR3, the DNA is TGTGCCAGCAGCAAAAGAGCCGGGTCCTTCTACGAGCAGTACTTC. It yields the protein CASSKRAGSFYEQYF.

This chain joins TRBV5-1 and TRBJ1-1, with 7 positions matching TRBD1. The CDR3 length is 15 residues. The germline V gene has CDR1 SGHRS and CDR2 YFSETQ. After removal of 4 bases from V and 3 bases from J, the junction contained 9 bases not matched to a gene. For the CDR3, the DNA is TGCGCCAGCAGCGACAGGGCCGTATCGGACACTGAAGCTTTCTTT. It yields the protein CASSDRAVSDTEAFF.

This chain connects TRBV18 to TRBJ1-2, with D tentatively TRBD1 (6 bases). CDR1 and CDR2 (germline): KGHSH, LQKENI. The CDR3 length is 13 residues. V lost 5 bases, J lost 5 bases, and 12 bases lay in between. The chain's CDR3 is CASSTDSSYGYTF. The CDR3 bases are TGTGCCAGCTCAACGGACAGTTCATATGGCTACACCTTC.

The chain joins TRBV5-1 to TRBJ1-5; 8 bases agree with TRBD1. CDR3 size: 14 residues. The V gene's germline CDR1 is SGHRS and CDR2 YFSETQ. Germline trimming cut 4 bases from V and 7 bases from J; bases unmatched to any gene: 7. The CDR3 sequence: CASSRGQGEQPQHF. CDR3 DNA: TGCGCCAGCAGCCGCGGACAGGGTGAACAGCCCCAGCATTTT.

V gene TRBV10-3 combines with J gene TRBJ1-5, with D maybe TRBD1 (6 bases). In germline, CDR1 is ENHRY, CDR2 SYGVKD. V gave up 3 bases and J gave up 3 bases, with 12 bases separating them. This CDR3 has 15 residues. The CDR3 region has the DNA TGTGCCATCAGTGACTTTCAGGGGCTCAATCAGCCCCAGCATTTT. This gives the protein CAISDFQGLNQPQHF.

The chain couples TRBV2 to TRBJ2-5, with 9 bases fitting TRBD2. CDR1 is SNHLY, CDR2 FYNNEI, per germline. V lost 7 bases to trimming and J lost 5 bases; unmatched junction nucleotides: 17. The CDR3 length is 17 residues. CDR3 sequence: CASMYGSGGPIWETQYF. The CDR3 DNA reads TGTGCCAGCATGTATGGAAGCGGGGGGCCGATTTGGGAGACCCAGTACTTC.

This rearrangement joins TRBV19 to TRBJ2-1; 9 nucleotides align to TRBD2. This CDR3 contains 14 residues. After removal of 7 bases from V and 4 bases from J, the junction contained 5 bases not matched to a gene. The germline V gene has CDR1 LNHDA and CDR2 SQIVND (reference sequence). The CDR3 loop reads CASTLSGGYNEQFF. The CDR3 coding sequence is TGTGCCAGTACCCTGAGCGGGGGGTACAATGAGCAGTTCTTC.

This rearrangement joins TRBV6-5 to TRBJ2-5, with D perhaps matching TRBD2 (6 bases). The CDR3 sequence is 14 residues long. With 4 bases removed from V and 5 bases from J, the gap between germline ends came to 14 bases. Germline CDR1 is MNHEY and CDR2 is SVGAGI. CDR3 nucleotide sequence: TGTGCCAGCAGTTCGACTGGAGGGACTGAGACCCAGTACTTC. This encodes CASSSTGGTETQYF.

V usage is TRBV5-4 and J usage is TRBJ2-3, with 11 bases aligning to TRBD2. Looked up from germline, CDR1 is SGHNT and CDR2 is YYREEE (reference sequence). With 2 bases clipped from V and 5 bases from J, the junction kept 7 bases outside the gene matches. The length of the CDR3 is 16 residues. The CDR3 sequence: CASSFGVAGGRDTQYF. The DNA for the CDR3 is TGTGCCAGCAGCTTCGGGGTAGCGGGGGGGAGAGATACGCAGTATTTT. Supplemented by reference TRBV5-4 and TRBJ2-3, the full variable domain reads ETGVTQSPTHLIKTRGQQVTLRCSSQSGHNTVSWYQQALGQGPQFIFQYYREEENGRGNFPPRFSGLQFPNYSSELNVNALELDDSALYLCASSFGVAGGRDTQYFGPGTRLTVL.

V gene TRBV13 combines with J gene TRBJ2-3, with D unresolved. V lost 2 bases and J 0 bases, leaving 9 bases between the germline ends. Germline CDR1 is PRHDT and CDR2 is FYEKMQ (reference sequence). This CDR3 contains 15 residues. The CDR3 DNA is TGTGCCAGCAGCTTACGACTCATGAGCACAGATACGCAGTATTTT. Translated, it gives CASSLRLMSTDTQYF. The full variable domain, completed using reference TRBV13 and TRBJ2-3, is AAGVIQSPRHLIKEKRETATLKCYPIPRHDTVYWYQQGPGQDPQFLISFYEKMQSDKGSIPDRFSAQQFSDYHSELNMSSLELGDSALYFCASSLRLMSTDTQYFGPGTRLTVL.

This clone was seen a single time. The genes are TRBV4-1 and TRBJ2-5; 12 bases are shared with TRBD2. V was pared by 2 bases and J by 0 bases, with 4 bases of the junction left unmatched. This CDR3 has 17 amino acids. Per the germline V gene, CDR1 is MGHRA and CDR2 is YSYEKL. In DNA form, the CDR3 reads TGCGCCAGCAGCCAATTCCGGACTAGCGGGGACCAAGAGACCCAGTACTTC. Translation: CASSQFRTSGDQETQYF.

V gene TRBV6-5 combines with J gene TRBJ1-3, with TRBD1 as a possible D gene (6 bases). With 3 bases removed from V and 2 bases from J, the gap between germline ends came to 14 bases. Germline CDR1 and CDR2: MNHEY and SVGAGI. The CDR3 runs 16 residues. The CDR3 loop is CASSYGTGTTGNTIYF. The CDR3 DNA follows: TGTGCCAGCAGTTATGGGACCGGGACAACTGGAAACACCATATATTTT.

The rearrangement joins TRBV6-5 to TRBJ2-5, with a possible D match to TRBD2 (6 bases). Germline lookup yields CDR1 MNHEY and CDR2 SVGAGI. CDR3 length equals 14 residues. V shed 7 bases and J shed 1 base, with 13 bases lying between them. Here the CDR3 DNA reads TGTGCCAGCACCCCTCGAGCGGGCCAAGAGACCCAGTACTTC. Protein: CASTPRAGQETQYF.

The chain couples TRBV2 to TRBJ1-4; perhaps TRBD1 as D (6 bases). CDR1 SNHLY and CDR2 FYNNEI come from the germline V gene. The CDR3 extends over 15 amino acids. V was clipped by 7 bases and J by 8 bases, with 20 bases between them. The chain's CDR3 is CASIQSAQGREKLFF. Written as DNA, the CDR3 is TGTGCCAGCATCCAATCAGCACAGGGTCGAGAAAAACTGTTTTTT.

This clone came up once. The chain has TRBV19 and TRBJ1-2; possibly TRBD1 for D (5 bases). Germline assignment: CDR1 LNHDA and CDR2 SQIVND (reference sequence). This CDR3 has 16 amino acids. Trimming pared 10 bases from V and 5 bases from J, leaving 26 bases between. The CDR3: CATSGGRADRPYGYTF. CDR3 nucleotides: TGTGCCACCTCGGGGGGGAGAGCCGACCGGCCTTATGGCTACACCTTC. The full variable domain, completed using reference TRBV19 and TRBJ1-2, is DGGITQSPKYLFRKEGQNVTLSCEQNLNHDAMYWYRQDPGQGLRLIYYSQIVNDFQKGDIAEGYSVSREKKESFPLTVTSAQKNPTAFYLCATSGGRADRPYGYTFGSGTRLTVV.

CDR3 sequence reads: CASTYTGGPNQPQHF. The DNA for the CDR3 is TGTGCCAGTACTTACACAGGGGGCCCGAATCAGCCCCAGCATTTT. The V call is TRBV19, the J call TRBJ1-5, with 9 positions matching TRBD1. Unmatched junction bases numbered 8, after V lost 7 bases and J lost 4 bases. This CDR3 region has 15 residues. In germline, CDR1 is LNHDA, CDR2 SQIVND (reference sequence).

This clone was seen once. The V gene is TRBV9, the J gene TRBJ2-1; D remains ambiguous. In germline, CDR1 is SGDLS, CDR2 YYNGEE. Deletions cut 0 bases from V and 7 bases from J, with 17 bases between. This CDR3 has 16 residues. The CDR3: CASSVAPGSYPNEQFF. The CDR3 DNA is TGTGCCAGCAGCGTAGCTCCAGGCAGCTATCCTAATGAGCAGTTCTTC.

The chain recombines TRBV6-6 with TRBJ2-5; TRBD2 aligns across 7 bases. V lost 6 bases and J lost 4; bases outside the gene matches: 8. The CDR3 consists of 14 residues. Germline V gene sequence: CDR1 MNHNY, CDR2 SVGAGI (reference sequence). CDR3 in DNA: TGTGCCAGCAGCTACGCGGGGGTATTAGAGACCCAGTACTTC. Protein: CASSYAGVLETQYF.

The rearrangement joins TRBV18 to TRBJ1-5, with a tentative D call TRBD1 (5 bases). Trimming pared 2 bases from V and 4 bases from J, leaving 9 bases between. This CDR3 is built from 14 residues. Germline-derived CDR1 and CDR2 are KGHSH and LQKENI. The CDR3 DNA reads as TGTGCCAGCTCACCAGGGGCAGCAAATCAGCCCCAGCATTTT. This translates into CASSPGAANQPQHF.

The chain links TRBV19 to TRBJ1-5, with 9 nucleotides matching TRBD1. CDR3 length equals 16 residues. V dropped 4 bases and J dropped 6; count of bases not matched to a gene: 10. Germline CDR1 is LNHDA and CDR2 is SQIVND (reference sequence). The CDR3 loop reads CASSTDRDRARQPQHF. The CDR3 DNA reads TGTGCCAGTAGTACAGATCGGGACAGGGCTCGTCAGCCCCAGCATTTT.

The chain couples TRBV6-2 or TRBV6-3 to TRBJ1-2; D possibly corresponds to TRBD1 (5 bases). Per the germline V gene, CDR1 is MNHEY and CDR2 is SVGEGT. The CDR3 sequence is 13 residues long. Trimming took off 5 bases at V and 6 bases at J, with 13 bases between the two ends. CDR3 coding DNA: TGTGCCAGCAGTCCCGACGCAGGGAATGGCTACACCTTC. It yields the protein CASSPDAGNGYTF.

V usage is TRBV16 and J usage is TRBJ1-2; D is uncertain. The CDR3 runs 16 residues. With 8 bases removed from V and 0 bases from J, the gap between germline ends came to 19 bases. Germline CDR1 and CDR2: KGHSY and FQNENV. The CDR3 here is CASAQAGRTTNYGYTF. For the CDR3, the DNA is TGTGCCAGCGCTCAGGCAGGCAGGACTACTAACTATGGCTACACCTTC.

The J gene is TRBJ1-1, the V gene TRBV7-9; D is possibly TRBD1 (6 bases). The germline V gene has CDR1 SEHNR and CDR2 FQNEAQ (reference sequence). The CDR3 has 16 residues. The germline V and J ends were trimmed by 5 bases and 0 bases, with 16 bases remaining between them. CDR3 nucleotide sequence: TGTGCCAGCAGCGCCGGACAGCCGTCTATGAACACTGAAGCTTTCTTT. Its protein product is CASSAGQPSMNTEAFF.

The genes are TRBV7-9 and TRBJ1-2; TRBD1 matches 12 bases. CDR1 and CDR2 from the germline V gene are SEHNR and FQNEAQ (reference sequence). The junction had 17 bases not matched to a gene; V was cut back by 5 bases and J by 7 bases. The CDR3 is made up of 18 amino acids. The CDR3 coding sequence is TGTGCCAGCAGCCGCTCTCGGGGACAGGGGGCCCGATGGCTTGGCTACACCTTC. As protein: CASSRSRGQGARWLGYTF.

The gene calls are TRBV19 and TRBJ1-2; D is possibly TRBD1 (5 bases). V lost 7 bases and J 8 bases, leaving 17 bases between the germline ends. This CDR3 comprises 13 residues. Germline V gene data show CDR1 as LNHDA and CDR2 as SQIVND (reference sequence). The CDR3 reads CASIRASGYGYTF. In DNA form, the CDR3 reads TGTGCCAGTATCAGGGCGAGTGGCTACGGCTACACCTTC.

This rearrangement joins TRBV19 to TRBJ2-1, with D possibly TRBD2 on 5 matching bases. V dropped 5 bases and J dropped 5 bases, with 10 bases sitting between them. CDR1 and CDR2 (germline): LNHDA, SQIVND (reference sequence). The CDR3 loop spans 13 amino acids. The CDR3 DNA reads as TGTGCCAGTAGTCTCGGGGTTGACAATGAGCAGTTCTTC. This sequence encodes CASSLGVDNEQFF.

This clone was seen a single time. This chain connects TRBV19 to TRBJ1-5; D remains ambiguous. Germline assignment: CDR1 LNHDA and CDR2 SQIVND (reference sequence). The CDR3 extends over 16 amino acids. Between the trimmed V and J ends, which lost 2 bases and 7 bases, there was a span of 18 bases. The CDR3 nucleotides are TGTGCCAGTAGTATAAGTGGACTGGGAGTGGGGCAGCCCCAGCATTTT. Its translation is CASSISGLGVGQPQHF.

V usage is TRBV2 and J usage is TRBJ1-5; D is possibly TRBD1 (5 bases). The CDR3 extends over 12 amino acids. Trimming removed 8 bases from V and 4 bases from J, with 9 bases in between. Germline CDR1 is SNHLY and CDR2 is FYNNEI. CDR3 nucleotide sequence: TGTGCCAGCCGGCGGGGGAATCAGCCCCAGCATTTT. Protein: CASRRGNQPQHF.